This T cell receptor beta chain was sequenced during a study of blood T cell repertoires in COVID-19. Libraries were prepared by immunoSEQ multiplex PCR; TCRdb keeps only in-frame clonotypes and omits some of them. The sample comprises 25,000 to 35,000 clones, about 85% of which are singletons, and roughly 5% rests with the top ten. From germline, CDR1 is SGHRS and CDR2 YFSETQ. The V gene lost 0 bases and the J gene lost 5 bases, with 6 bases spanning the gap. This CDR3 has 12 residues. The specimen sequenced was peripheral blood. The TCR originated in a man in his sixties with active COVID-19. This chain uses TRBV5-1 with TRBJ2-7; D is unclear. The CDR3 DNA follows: TGCGCCAGCAGCTTGGACCGGGACGAGCAGTACTTC. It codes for CASSLDRDEQYF.